Here is one T cell receptor beta chain with its context. The antigen remains undetermined. Germline V gene lookup returns CDR1 MNHNS and CDR2 SASEGT. Deletions cut 10 bases from V and 7 bases from J, with 20 bases between. This CDR3 has 13 residues. The data were obtained in a study of metastatic and nonmetastatic thyroid tumors. Study-level background: Comparative analysis of repertoires was undertaken across blood and tumor or nodule tissue obtained from malignant and benign thyroid patients. Overall study results and limits: According to reports, the diversity of TCR beta was significantly higher in malignant thyroid tumors than in benign nodules, and this held in both blood and tumor samples.

In the source study's methods: The authors used CDR3 differences across clinicopathological groups to build a distant-metastasis classifier for papillary thyroid cancer. TCRdb called clones again from the PCR reads with MiXCR. Clone size and V and J calls follow TCRdb, not the original study. There are thousands of clones in the sample; over 30% occur only once, and roughly a quarter lies in the top ten. Thyroid surgery was performed in patients who had received no treatment beforehand. V gene TRBV6-1 combines with J gene TRBJ2-7; no definite D call. This clonotype was sampled from a female donor with papillary thyroid cancer or a benign thyroid nodule (not recorded which). Some clones in this sample may be carry-over from other donors' samples. Sequences were obtained from adjacent normal tissue. The CDR3 here is CAISVGIQWEQYF. CDR3 nucleotides: TGTGCCATCTCTGTGGGAATTCAGTGGGAGCAGTACTTC.